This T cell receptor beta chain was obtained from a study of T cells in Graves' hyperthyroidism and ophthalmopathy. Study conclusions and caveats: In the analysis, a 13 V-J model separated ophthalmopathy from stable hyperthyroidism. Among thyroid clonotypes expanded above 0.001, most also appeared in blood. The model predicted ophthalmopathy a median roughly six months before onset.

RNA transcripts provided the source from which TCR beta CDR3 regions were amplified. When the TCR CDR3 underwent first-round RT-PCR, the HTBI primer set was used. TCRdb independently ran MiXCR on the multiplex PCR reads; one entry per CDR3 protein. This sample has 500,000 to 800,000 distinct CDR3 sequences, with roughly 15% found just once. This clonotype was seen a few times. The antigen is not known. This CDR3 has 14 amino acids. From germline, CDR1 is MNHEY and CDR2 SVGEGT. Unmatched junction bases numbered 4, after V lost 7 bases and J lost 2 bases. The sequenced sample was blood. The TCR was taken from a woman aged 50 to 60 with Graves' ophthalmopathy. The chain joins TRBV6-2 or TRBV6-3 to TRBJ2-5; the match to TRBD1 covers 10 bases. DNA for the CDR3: TGTGCCAGCACCATGGACAGGGGGCAAGAGACCCAGTACTTC. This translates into CASTMDRGQETQYF.